Following are 28 T cell receptor beta chains from one sample sequenced in a study of blood T cell repertoires in COVID-19. Sequenced by immunoSEQ multiplex PCR; TCRdb stores in-frame clones only, minus some. Here the sample spans about 140,000 clones, under 90% being singletons. Sequences were obtained from peripheral blood. These receptors all stem from a woman older than 75 in a cohort sampled during active or convalescent COVID-19.

The chain carries TRBV2 and TRBJ1-1; D perhaps matches TRBD1 (6 bases). The V end lost 11 bases, the J end lost 3 bases, and 13 bases lay between the germline ends. Germline V gene sequence: CDR1 SNHLY, CDR2 FYNNEI. The CDR3 runs to 12 residues. CDR3 DNA: TGTGCCCTACAGGGCCCATACACTGAAGCTTTCTTT. It encodes CALQGPYTEAFF.

The count of this clone is one. The rearrangement joins TRBV19 to TRBJ1-4; D ambiguous. The CDR3 is 15 residues long. Trimming took off 1 base at V and 0 bases at J, with 6 bases between the two ends. Germline CDR1 LNHDA, CDR2 SQIVND (reference sequence). The CDR3 spells CASSIVTATNEKLFF. The CDR3 DNA follows: TGTGCCAGTAGTATAGTAACTGCAACTAATGAAAAACTGTTTTTT.

The V gene is TRBV9, the J gene TRBJ2-3; the match to TRBD2 covers 11 bases. Looked up from germline, CDR1 is SGDLS and CDR2 is YYNGEE. CDR3 size: 15 residues. V lost 4 bases, J lost 5 bases, and 6 bases stayed unmatched. The CDR3 DNA reads as TGTGCCAGCAGCCATGGACTAGCGGGTTTAGATACGCAGTATTTT. This encodes CASSHGLAGLDTQYF. Combining the CDR3 with reference TRBV9 and TRBJ2-3 gives the whole variable domain DSGVTQTPKHLITATGQRVTLRCSPRSGDLSVYWYQQSLDQGLQFLIQYYNGEERAKGNILERFSAQQFPDLHSELNLSSLELGDSALYFCASSHGLAGLDTQYFGPGTRLTVL.

CDR3 in DNA: TGTGCCAGCAGCGTAGCTCTAGCCAATGAGCAGTTCTTC. Protein: CASSVALANEQFF. The V call is TRBV9, the J call TRBJ2-1; tentative D call: TRBD2 (5 bases). Trimming removed 0 bases at V and 6 bases at J, with 7 bases between. CDR1 and CDR2 (germline): SGDLS, YYNGEE. The CDR3 is made up of 13 amino acids.

This clone turned up a few times. The gene calls are TRBV3-1 (or the pseudogene TRBV3-2) and TRBJ1-2; D is undetermined. The CDR3 loop spans 17 amino acids. The germline V gene encodes CDR1 LGHDT and CDR2 YNNKEL (reference sequence). The ends were cut back, 4 bases at V and 3 bases at J, with 21 bases in the middle. CDR3: CASSPPLARYGYYGYTF. CDR3 nucleotide sequence: TGTGCCAGCAGCCCTCCACTTGCCAGGTACGGCTACTATGGCTACACCTTC.

The V call is TRBV6-5, the J call TRBJ1-3; no definite D call. The V gene lost 4 bases and the J gene lost 1 base, with 11 bases spanning the gap. CDR1 MNHEY and CDR2 SVGAGI come from the germline V gene. This CDR3 spans 15 amino acids. In nucleotides, the CDR3 is TGTGCCAGCAGTTCCTATCCGGGTTCTGGAAACACCATATATTTT. Protein: CASSSYPGSGNTIYF.

This chain joins TRBV29-1 and TRBJ1-2; tentatively, D is TRBD1 (6 bases). Germline V gene data show CDR1 as SQVTM and CDR2 as ANQGSEA. This CDR3 is built from 13 residues. The germline V and J ends were trimmed by 6 bases and 0 bases, with 11 bases remaining between them. The CDR3: CSVGTGPNYGYTF. The CDR3 DNA is TGCAGCGTGGGAACAGGGCCTAACTATGGCTACACCTTC. The full variable domain, in which reference TRBV29-1 and TRBJ1-2 provide the parts outside the CDR3, is SAVISQKPSRDICQRGTSLTIQCQVDSQVTMMFWYRQQPGQSLTLIATANQGSEATYESGFVIDKFPISRPNLTFSTLTVSNMSPEDSSIYLCSVGTGPNYGYTFGSGTRLTVV.

The genes are TRBV14 and TRBJ2-2, with 12 bases aligning to TRBD2. CDR3 length equals 15 residues. The junction had 3 bases not matched to a gene; V was cut back by 6 bases and J by 4 bases. Germline V gene data show CDR1 as SGHDN and CDR2 as FVKESK. The CDR3 spells CASSGLAGTTGELFF. CDR3 sequence (DNA): TGTGCCAGCAGTGGACTAGCGGGGACCACCGGGGAGCTGTTTTTT. The variable domain in full, completed from reference TRBV14 and TRBJ2-2, reads EAGVTQFPSHSVIEKGQTVTLRCDPISGHDNLYWYRRVMGKEIKFLLHFVKESKQDESGMPNNRFLAERTGGTYSTLKVQPAELEDSGVYFCASSGLAGTTGELFFGEGSRLTVL.

The rearrangement uses TRBV18 and TRBJ2-7; TRBD1 matches at 7 bases. The CDR3 extends over 14 amino acids. The ends lost 5 bases at V and 0 bases at J; junction bases unmatched: 4. Germline V gives CDR1 KGHSH, CDR2 LQKENI. CDR3 residues: CASSKWDSSYEQYF. For the CDR3, the DNA is TGTGCCAGCTCAAAATGGGACAGCTCCTACGAGCAGTACTTC. Full variable domain (remainder filled in from reference TRBV18 and TRBJ2-7): NAGVMQNPRHLVRRRGQEARLRCSPMKGHSHVYWYRQLPEEGLKFMVYLQKENIIDESGMPKERFSAEFPKEGPSILRIQQVVRGDSAAYFCASSKWDSSYEQYFGPGTRLTVT.

This chain joins TRBV14 and TRBJ2-6; 8 bases align to TRBD2. The CDR3 length is 19 residues. The germline V gene has CDR1 SGHDN and CDR2 FVKESK. Unmatched junction bases numbered 7, after V lost 0 bases and J lost 0 bases. CDR3 DNA sequence: TGTGCCAGCAGCCAAGATCGAGGGCGGGGGGACTCTGGGGCCAACGTCCTGACTTTC. This codes for CASSQDRGRGDSGANVLTF.

The V gene is TRBV2, the J gene TRBJ1-1, with D possibly TRBD1 on 5 matching bases. The germline V gene has CDR1 SNHLY and CDR2 FYNNEI. The CDR3 spans 15 residues. Trimming took 5 bases from V and 9 from J, leaving 22 bases between them. CDR3 nucleotides: TGTGCCAGCAGTTGGGTTTGGGGCCAGCCGGAGAAAGCTTTCTTT. The encoded protein is CASSWVWGQPEKAFF. Full variable domain (remainder filled in from reference TRBV2 and TRBJ1-1): EPEVTQTPSHQVTQMGQEVILRCVPISNHLYFYWYRQILGQKVEFLVSFYNNEISEKSEIFDDQFSVERPDGSNFTLKIRSTKLEDSAMYFCASSWVWGQPEKAFFGQGTRLTVV.

The rearrangement links TRBV5-8 to TRBJ2-3; 7 nucleotides agree with TRBD1. The ends lost 4 bases at V and 1 base at J; junction bases unmatched: 6. The CDR3 runs to 15 residues. Germline values: CDR1 SGHTS, CDR2 YDEGEE. CDR3 nucleotides: TGTGCCAGCAGCCCGCACAGGGGAGGCACAGATACGCAGTATTTT. Translated: CASSPHRGGTDTQYF.

The chain uses TRBV5-1 and TRBJ1-3; D is undetermined. The V end was cut by 4 bases, the J end by 0 bases, with 14 bases between. The CDR3 totals 16 residues. Germline-derived CDR1 and CDR2 are SGHRS and YFSETQ. CDR3 sequence: CASSPTPINSGNTIYF. The CDR3 nucleotides read TGCGCCAGCAGCCCCACTCCCATTAACTCTGGAAACACCATATATTTT.

The chain is built from TRBV28 and TRBJ1-1; the match to TRBD1 covers 11 bases. The CDR3 spans 17 residues. The J segment lost 1 base and the V segment lost 6 bases, leaving 10 bases of the junction unmatched. Germline V gene sequence: CDR1 MDHEN, CDR2 SYDVKM. The CDR3 DNA reads as TGTGCCAGCAGCCCCGTGGACAGGGGGCATTCGAACACTGAAGCTTTCTTT. This gives the protein CASSPVDRGHSNTEAFF. Drawing the rest from reference TRBV28 and TRBJ1-1, the complete variable domain is DVKVTQSSRYLVKRTGEKVFLECVQDMDHENMFWYRQDPGLGLRLIYFSYDVKMKEKGDIPEGYSVSREKKERFSLILESASTNQTSMYLCASSPVDRGHSNTEAFFGQGTRLTVV.

The chain uses TRBV6-2 or TRBV6-3 and TRBJ1-1; 8 nucleotides align to TRBD1. CDR3 length equals 12 residues. Germline V lookup: CDR1 MNHEY, CDR2 SVGEGT. V gave up 4 bases and J gave up 8 bases; unmatched junction bases: 3. The CDR3 is CASSSRQGEAFF. CDR3 nucleotides: TGTGCCAGCAGTTCCCGACAGGGGGAAGCTTTCTTT.

The chain has TRBV5-5 and TRBJ1-1; possible D gene TRBD1, 5 bases. Germline CDR1 SGHKS, CDR2 YYEKEE (reference sequence). The V end was cut by 2 bases, the J end by 9 bases, with 11 bases between. CDR3 length: 12 residues. CDR3 sequence reads: CASSFQGFQAFF. Written as DNA, the CDR3 is TGTGCCAGCAGCTTCCAGGGATTTCAAGCTTTCTTT.

This clone was recorded only once. The chain recombines TRBV28 with TRBJ1-3, with D perhaps TRBD1 (5 bases). Germline-derived CDR1 and CDR2 are MDHEN and SYDVKM. Deletions cut 5 bases from V and 0 bases from J, with 17 bases between. CDR3 length: 17 amino acids. The CDR3 coding sequence is TGTGCCAGCAGTGGTATCGGAAGGGGTAACTCTGGAAACACCATATATTTT. Translation: CASSGIGRGNSGNTIYF.

This clone was seen a single time. The chain employs TRBV4-1 and TRBJ1-5; 9 positions agree with TRBD1. The CDR3 is 15 residues long. In germline, CDR1 is MGHRA, CDR2 YSYEKL. V trimming: 1 base; J trimming: 6 bases; junction bases outside the gene matches: 4. The CDR3 coding sequence is TGCGCCAGCAGCCAAGGGGGACAGGGAGGTCAGCCCCAGCATTTT. Its protein is CASSQGGQGGQPQHF.

Only one count was recorded for this clone. The chain is built from TRBV11-2 and TRBJ2-3, with 15 positions matching TRBD2. Germline V gives CDR1 SGHAT, CDR2 FQNNGV. The CDR3 has 16 amino acids. Germline trimming cut 5 bases from V and 3 bases from J; bases unmatched to any gene: 3. The CDR3 is CASSPGLAGGTDTQYF. CDR3 sequence (DNA): TGTGCCAGCAGCCCGGGACTAGCGGGGGGTACAGATACGCAGTATTTT.

The chain is built from TRBV12-5 and TRBJ1-4; tentatively, D is TRBD1 (5 bases). V lost 2 bases to trimming and J lost 6 bases, with 7 bases between them. CDR1 is LGHNT and CDR2 is FRNRAP in the germline V gene. This CDR3 region has 13 residues. As DNA, the CDR3 is TGTGCTAGTGGTTTGTCGGGGGATGAAAAACTGTTTTTT. This gives the protein CASGLSGDEKLFF.

V gene TRBV29-1 combines with J gene TRBJ2-2; 12 bases match TRBD2. Germline-derived CDR1 and CDR2 are SQVTM and ANQGSEA. This CDR3 is 13 amino acids long. V trimming: 7 bases; J trimming: 8 bases; junction bases outside the gene matches: 5. CDR3 sequence reads: CSAGGLAGGELFF. The CDR3 DNA reads TGCAGCGCTGGTGGACTAGCGGGGGGGGAGCTGTTTTTT.

The rearrangement uses TRBV7-9 and TRBJ1-2; TRBD1 matches at 7 bases. In germline, CDR1 is SEHNR, CDR2 FQNEAQ (reference sequence). Unmatched junction bases numbered 6, after V lost 1 base and J lost 7 bases. CDR3 size: 14 residues. The CDR3 nucleotides are TGTGCCAGCAGCTTAGGACAGGGCACCGCTGGCTACACCTTC. It codes for CASSLGQGTAGYTF.

In the case of this clone: The identical CDR3 is also encoded by other nucleotide sequences in the sample. V and J are TRBV7-2 and TRBJ1-5; no firm D call. Germline V gene data show CDR1 as SGHTA and CDR2 as FQGNSA. The CDR3 is 15 amino acids. The V gene lost 1 base and the J gene lost 1 base, with 8 bases spanning the gap. CDR3 coding DNA: TGTGCCAGCAGCTTAGGCGGGATCAGCAATCAGCCCCAGCATTTT. It codes for CASSLGGISNQPQHF.

The genes are TRBV7-9 and TRBJ1-4; 11 positions match TRBD1. J lost 5 bases, V lost 5 bases, and 7 bases had no gene match. CDR1 and CDR2 (germline): SEHNR, FQNEAQ (reference sequence). The CDR3 runs to 16 residues. CDR3 protein: CASSQDRGRGNEKLFF. For the CDR3, the DNA is TGTGCCAGCAGCCAGGACAGGGGGCGCGGGAATGAAAAACTGTTTTTT.

The rearrangement joins TRBV6-5 to TRBJ2-2, with 7 positions matching TRBD1. Germline CDR1 reads MNHEY; CDR2 reads SVGAGI. Trimming at V came to 7 bases and at J to 2 bases, leaving 7 bases not matched to a gene. The CDR3 totals 15 residues. As DNA, the CDR3 is TGTGCCAGCATTAGAGACAGGGCCAACACCGGGGAGCTGTTTTTT. This translates into CASIRDRANTGELFF.

This chain connects TRBV15 to TRBJ1-5; unclear D gene. The germline V gene has CDR1 LNHNV and CDR2 YYDKDF (reference sequence). Trimming took off 5 bases at V and 0 bases at J, with 14 bases between the two ends. CDR3 length equals 16 residues. The CDR3 bases are TGTGCCACCAGCGGATCATACAGAGTTAGCAATCAGCCCCAGCATTTT. This sequence encodes CATSGSYRVSNQPQHF.

The V call is TRBV24-1, the J call TRBJ2-3; perhaps TRBD2 as D (5 bases). Trimming left V 1 base short and J 4 bases short, with 8 bases between. Germline V gene sequence: CDR1 KGHDR, CDR2 SFDVKD. The CDR3 is 14 amino acids. CDR3 loop: CATSDLGLSDTQYF. CDR3 bases: TGTGCCACCAGTGATTTAGGACTGTCAGATACGCAGTATTTT.

The chain carries TRBV7-8 and TRBJ2-7; 10 bases are shared with TRBD2. The trim removed 5 bases at V and 8 bases at J, leaving 12 bases unmatched. CDR3 length equals 15 residues. The germline V gene has CDR1 SGHVS and CDR2 FQNEAQ. The CDR3 region has the DNA TGTGCCAGCAGCCCCCGGGCTAGCGGGGGTCTGCAGCAGTACTTC. It yields the protein CASSPRASGGLQQYF.